Shown below are 22 T cell receptor beta chains from a single sample sequenced in a study of blood T cell repertoires in COVID-19 (dated by TCRdb to the early 2020s). The library was produced with the immunoSEQ multiplex PCR assay. The clones in this table, taken by TCRdb from immuneACCESS, are in-frame only. Not every clone is retained; where verified, under half of the shortfall comes from an unresolved V gene, and the cause of the rest is unknown. The sample table lists 130,000 or so clones, around 87% of them with a count of one. The top ten hold less than 2.5% of the sample. The source material was peripheral blood. Source of these receptors: a woman aged 45-60 years with acute or convalescent COVID-19.

The chain carries TRBV28 and TRBJ1-1; possibly TRBD1 for D (5 bases). The CDR3 runs 13 residues. Germline lookup yields CDR1 MDHEN and CDR2 SYDVKM. V was clipped by 5 bases and J by 3 bases, with 10 bases between them. The CDR3 bases are TGTGCCAGCAGTGGAGGGGCCGACACTGAAGCTTTCTTT. Translation gives CASSGGADTEAFF.

V gene TRBV5-4 combines with J gene TRBJ2-2; 7 bases are shared with TRBD1. The CDR3 has 15 residues. CDR1 is SGHNT and CDR2 is YYREEE in the germline V gene (reference sequence). The V segment lost 4 bases and the J segment 5 bases; nucleotides outside the gene matches: 8. CDR3 nucleotide sequence: TGTGCCAGCAGCCCGATGATACAGGGGACCGGGGAGCTGTTTTTT. This encodes CASSPMIQGTGELFF.

This chain's CDR3 is CATSGWTSGGPLQRYF. The CDR3 DNA is TGTGCCACCAGTGGTTGGACTAGCGGGGGGCCACTCCAACGGTATTTT. The chain couples TRBV24-1 to TRBJ2-3; TRBD2 matches 14 bases. The CDR3 covers 16 residues. V lost 5 bases and J lost 14; bases outside the gene matches: 14. Looked up from germline, CDR1 is KGHDR and CDR2 is SFDVKD.

The chain links TRBV19 to TRBJ2-2; TRBD1 aligns across 8 bases. Germline CDR1 is LNHDA and CDR2 is SQIVND (reference sequence). Losses at the gene ends were 5 bases for V and 3 bases for J; bases not matched to a gene: 8. CDR3 length equals 16 residues. CDR3 region: CASSGTQGAYTGELFF. DNA of the CDR3: TGTGCCAGTAGTGGCACCCAGGGGGCCTACACCGGGGAGCTGTTTTTT.

V and J are TRBV11-2 and TRBJ1-2; D ambiguous. The CDR3 runs 12 residues. The germline CDR1 and CDR2 sequences are SGHAT and FQNNGV. Trimming took 3 bases from V and 6 from J, leaving 8 bases between them. In DNA, the CDR3 is TGTGCCAGCAGCTTTATGTTAGATGGCTACACCTTC. Residues: CASSFMLDGYTF.

This chain joins TRBV6-5 and TRBJ1-2, with TRBD1 matching over 7 bases. The CDR3 length is 15 residues. From germline, CDR1 is MNHEY and CDR2 SVGAGI. V trimming: 4 bases; J trimming: 6 bases; junction bases outside the gene matches: 11. In DNA form, the CDR3 reads TGTGCCAGCAGTTCACCCCTCGACAGGGCAAATGGCTACACCTTC. As protein: CASSSPLDRANGYTF.

This rearrangement joins TRBV24-1 to TRBJ2-5, with TRBD1 matching 11 bases. Germline assignment: CDR1 KGHDR and CDR2 SFDVKD. The V gene end was trimmed by 9 bases and the J gene end by 5 bases; junction bases not matched to a gene: 7. The CDR3 is made up of 14 amino acids. The CDR3 loop reads CATGGTGGRETQYF. The CDR3 DNA is TGTGCCACCGGGGGGACAGGGGGTCGCGAGACCCAGTACTTC.

This rearrangement joins TRBV2 to TRBJ1-5; perhaps TRBD1 as D (6 bases). Germline V CDR1 and CDR2: SNHLY, FYNNEI. Trimming removed 5 bases from V and 4 bases from J, with 12 bases in between. This CDR3 spans 14 amino acids. The DNA of the CDR3 is TGTGCCAGCAGTTTCCAACAGGGTAATCAGCCCCAGCATTTT. Its translation: CASSFQQGNQPQHF.

There are a few counts of this clone. The V call is TRBV6-5, the J call TRBJ1-2, with D possibly TRBD1 on 5 matching bases. Germline V gene sequence: CDR1 MNHEY, CDR2 SVGAGI. The CDR3 runs 14 residues. V gave up 8 bases and J gave up 8 bases, with 21 bases separating them. This CDR3 is CASLKWGTSGGYTF. The CDR3 nucleotides read TGTGCCAGCTTAAAGTGGGGGACTTCGGGCGGCTACACCTTC.

V usage is TRBV7-9 and J usage is TRBJ2-7; 7 bases line up with TRBD1. CDR1 and CDR2 from the germline V gene are SEHNR and FQNEAQ (reference sequence). The CDR3 sequence is 15 residues long. Trimming cost V 5 bases and J 5 bases; bases outside gene matches: 12. The CDR3, as DNA: TGTGCCAGCAGCCCGTTTGAGGGCAGGGGGAACGAGCAGTACTTC. Its protein is CASSPFEGRGNEQYF.

CDR3 DNA: TGTGCCAGCAGCCCGGCGGGAAAGGGGGCGGGTGAAGCTTTCTTT. It translates to CASSPAGKGAGEAFF. This sequence joins TRBV6-5 and TRBJ1-1; TRBD1 aligns across 7 bases. The CDR3 totals 15 residues. The germline V gene has CDR1 MNHEY and CDR2 SVGAGI. V shed 6 bases, J shed 7 bases, and the junction held 14 bases outside the gene matches.

The chain couples TRBV7-2 to TRBJ1-1; tentative D call: TRBD1 (5 bases). V was shortened by 5 bases and J by 3 bases, with 16 bases between the two germline ends. This CDR3 contains 15 residues. Germline values: CDR1 SGHTA, CDR2 FQGNSA. CDR3 bases: TGTGCCAGCAGCAGATCCCGGGACTTCTACACTGAAGCTTTCTTT. Residues: CASSRSRDFYTEAFF.

V and J are TRBV5-6 and TRBJ2-1; 9 bases agree with TRBD1. Germline assignment: CDR1 SGHDT and CDR2 YYEEEE. V was pared by 5 bases and J by 4 bases, with 7 bases of the junction left unmatched. CDR3 size: 15 residues. The CDR3 DNA is TGTGCCAGCAGGATTACAGGGGGCGCGTACAATGAGCAGTTCTTC. Translation gives CASRITGGAYNEQFF.

The rearrangement uses TRBV19 and TRBJ1-5, with 7 bases that match TRBD1. Germline V gene data show CDR1 as LNHDA and CDR2 as SQIVND (reference sequence). J lost 6 bases, V lost 4 bases, and 6 bases had no gene match. The CDR3 covers 14 residues. Here the CDR3 DNA reads TGTGCCAGTAGTACCGACAGGGTAGGTCAGCCCCAGCATTTT. As protein: CASSTDRVGQPQHF. The full variable domain, in which reference TRBV19 and TRBJ1-5 provide the parts outside the CDR3, is DGGITQSPKYLFRKEGQNVTLSCEQNLNHDAMYWYRQDPGQGLRLIYYSQIVNDFQKGDIAEGYSVSREKKESFPLTVTSAQKNPTAFYLCASSTDRVGQPQHFGDGTRLSIL.

The V and J genes are TRBV19 and TRBJ1-2; a possible D gene is TRBD1 (6 bases). CDR1 and CDR2 (germline): LNHDA, SQIVND (reference sequence). This CDR3 region has 17 residues. Deletions cut 10 bases from V and 2 bases from J, with 26 bases between. The CDR3 sequence: CATSMVRNGGLNYGYTF. The CDR3 coding sequence is TGTGCCACCTCGATGGTAAGGAATGGGGGCCTCAACTATGGCTACACCTTC.

The chain is built from TRBV6-6 and TRBJ2-5; D might be TRBD2 (6 bases). Deletions cut 6 bases from V and 3 bases from J, with 11 bases between. CDR3 length: 13 amino acids. The V gene's germline CDR1 is MNHNY and CDR2 SVGAGI (reference sequence). The CDR3 sequence is CASRLGGEETQYF. CDR3 nucleotides: TGTGCCAGCAGACTTGGAGGGGAAGAGACCCAGTACTTC.

The J gene is TRBJ2-7, the V gene TRBV7-6, with D perhaps TRBD2 (6 bases). Germline V lookup: CDR1 SGHVS, CDR2 FNYEAQ. The V and J ends lost 2 bases and 4 bases respectively, with 15 bases between them. The CDR3 sequence is 15 residues long. In DNA, the CDR3 is TGTGCCAGCAGCTTACGGGGAGAGGGGACTTACGAGCAGTACTTC. Protein product: CASSLRGEGTYEQYF.

The genes are TRBV4-1 and TRBJ1-6; 11 nucleotides align to TRBD1. V was pared by 4 bases and J by 10 bases, with 6 bases of the junction left unmatched. This CDR3 is built from 15 residues. CDR1 MGHRA and CDR2 YSYEKL come from the germline V gene. The CDR3 sequence: CASSPGTGGLSPLHF. CDR3 DNA sequence: TGCGCCAGCAGCCCTGGGACAGGGGGGTTATCACCCCTCCACTTT.

The chain carries TRBV24-1 and TRBJ2-1, with 7 bases aligning to TRBD1. Germline values: CDR1 KGHDR, CDR2 SFDVKD. Germline trimming cut 2 bases from V and 0 bases from J; bases unmatched to any gene: 6. The CDR3 contains 17 residues. CDR3 in DNA: TGTGCCACCAGTGATTCTAACAGGGGAGACTCCTACAATGAGCAGTTCTTC. It translates to CATSDSNRGDSYNEQFF.

This clone was detected once. V usage is TRBV5-1 and J usage is TRBJ2-7; 9 nucleotides align to TRBD1. CDR1 and CDR2 from the germline V gene are SGHRS and YFSETQ. The CDR3 runs 13 residues. Trimming took 0 bases from V and 12 from J; bases not matched to a gene: 7. This chain's CDR3 is CASSLGQGESMYF. The CDR3, as DNA: TGCGCCAGCAGCTTGGGACAGGGGGAATCTATGTACTTC.

This clone showed up just once. The rearrangement joins TRBV3-1 (or the pseudogene TRBV3-2) to TRBJ1-3; no definite D call. Germline CDR1 LGHDT, CDR2 YNNKEL (reference sequence). This CDR3 is built from 14 residues. Trimming removed 0 bases from V and 0 bases from J, with 3 bases in between. The CDR3 protein is CASSQDLSGNTIYF. The CDR3 region has the DNA TGTGCCAGCAGCCAAGATCTCTCTGGAAACACCATATATTTT.

Here the CDR3 reads CAGSIGVAPNSPLHF. The CDR3 nucleotides are TGTGCCGGCTCGATTGGAGTCGCCCCTAATTCACCCCTCCACTTT. V and J are TRBV30 and TRBJ1-6; D gene ambiguous. V was clipped by 8 bases and J by 6 bases, with 20 bases between them. CDR1 is GTSNPN, CDR2 SVGIG, per germline (reference sequence). The CDR3 extends over 15 amino acids.